This T cell receptor (beta chain) came from a study of blood T cell repertoires in COVID-19. Study information: Samples taken during acute and convalescent COVID-19 were collected in the United States, Italy and Spain.

This table comes from immunoSEQ multiplex PCR, and its TCRdb copy is limited to in-frame clones, with some not included. The profile shows more than 150,000 clones, roughly 80% of them singletons. This TCR derives from a human donor in a cohort sampled during active COVID-19. Sequencing was performed on peripheral blood.

The CDR3 sequence: CASSTTGGLAKNIQYF. The CDR3 bases are TGTGCCAGCAGCACGACAGGGGGTCTAGCCAAAAACATTCAGTACTTC. This chain joins TRBV5-5 and TRBJ2-4, with TRBD1 matching 9 bases. Germline V gene lookup returns CDR1 SGHKS and CDR2 YYEKEE (reference sequence). The CDR3 has 16 residues. The trim removed 4 bases at V and 0 bases at J, leaving 5 bases unmatched.